Each of the 9 T cell receptor beta chains below was sequenced from the same sample in a study of cytomegalovirus exposure and HLA in healthy donors. The PCR contained 60 Vbeta and 13 Jbeta primers. TCRdb's table, derived via immunoSEQ multiplex PCR, lists solely in-frame clones and lacks some. The sample records some 150,000 clones, 80% being singletons. Sequencing was done on a sample of PBMCs. These receptors were taken from a man in his late teens or twenties in good health and CMV-seropositive.

The chain is built from TRBV30 and TRBJ1-6; perhaps TRBD1 as D (6 bases). CDR1 and CDR2 (germline): GTSNPN, SVGIG (reference sequence). This CDR3 spans 13 amino acids. Trimming shortened V by 3 bases and J by 10 bases, and 13 bases separated the two germline ends. The CDR3 here is CAWSGTRGSPLHF. DNA of the CDR3: TGTGCCTGGAGCGGGACACGGGGATCACCCCTCCACTTT.

This clone was counted a single time. The chain recombines TRBV29-1 with TRBJ2-3; 12 bases fit TRBD2. Germline V gene data show CDR1 as SQVTM and CDR2 as ANQGSEA. The CDR3 is 14 residues long. V dropped 8 bases and J dropped 3; count of bases not matched to a gene: 6. CDR3 loop: CSLTSGRMTDTQYF. The DNA of the CDR3 is TGCAGCCTCACTAGCGGGAGGATGACAGATACGCAGTATTTT.

V is TRBV6-5 and J is TRBJ2-7; D is ambiguous. This CDR3 has 15 amino acids. Germline V gene lookup returns CDR1 MNHEY and CDR2 SVGAGI. V lost 5 bases and J 3 bases, leaving 17 bases between the germline ends. In nucleotides, the CDR3 is TGTGCCAGCAGTCCGACCTACAACAGTTTCTACGAGCAGTACTTC. It specifies CASSPTYNSFYEQYF.

This clone showed up just once. The CDR3 DNA sequence: TGTGCCAGCAGTTTAATGGGAGACGGTTACGACGAGCAGTACTTC. Its protein is CASSLMGDGYDEQYF. V is TRBV27 and J is TRBJ2-7, with D possibly matching TRBD2 (5 bases). The CDR3 runs 15 residues. V lost 2 bases, J lost 5 bases, and 16 bases lay in between. Per germline, CDR1 MNHEY and CDR2 SMNVEV (reference sequence).

The V call is TRBV5-4, the J call TRBJ2-2; D might be TRBD1 (6 bases). Deletions cut 7 bases from V and 3 bases from J, with 16 bases between. This CDR3 has 15 amino acids. Germline V gives CDR1 SGHNT, CDR2 YYREEE (reference sequence). The CDR3 here is CASGKQGRDTGELFF. The CDR3 nucleotides are TGTGCCAGCGGCAAACAGGGAAGGGACACCGGGGAGCTGTTTTTT.

The chain combines TRBV14 with TRBJ2-7; D possibly corresponds to TRBD1 (5 bases). This CDR3 has 13 residues. V lost 1 base to trimming and J lost 3 bases, with 7 bases between them. Germline assignment: CDR1 SGHDN and CDR2 FVKESK. CDR3 residues: CASSQVQGYEQYF. The CDR3 DNA follows: TGTGCCAGCAGCCAAGTTCAGGGCTACGAGCAGTACTTC.

J is TRBJ2-3 and V is TRBV4-3; the D gene is possibly TRBD1 (6 bases). V was clipped by 1 base and J by 6 bases, with 20 bases between them. CDR1 and CDR2 (germline): LGHNA, YSLEER. The CDR3 consists of 17 residues. CDR3 DNA: TGCGCCAGCAGCCAAGCAGCCAGGGGATTTTCGGGCGATACGCAGTATTTT. The encoded protein is CASSQAARGFSGDTQYF.

V and J are TRBV11-2 and TRBJ2-7; 10 positions match TRBD1. The CDR3 consists of 15 residues. V gave up 4 bases and J gave up 6 bases; unmatched junction bases: 9. Germline V gene lookup returns CDR1 SGHAT and CDR2 FQNNGV. CDR3 DNA: TGTGCCAGCAGCTCCCCGGGACAGGGGATACGCGAGCAGTACTTC. This encodes CASSSPGQGIREQYF.

The chain has TRBV7-2 and TRBJ2-7; D gene uncertain. V dropped 3 bases and J dropped 3 bases, with 12 bases sitting between them. This CDR3 is 14 amino acids long. Germline loops: CDR1 SGHTA, CDR2 FQGNSA. The CDR3 bases are TGTGCCAGCAGCTTCTCCCAGGTAAACTACGAGCAGTACTTC. Translation gives CASSFSQVNYEQYF.